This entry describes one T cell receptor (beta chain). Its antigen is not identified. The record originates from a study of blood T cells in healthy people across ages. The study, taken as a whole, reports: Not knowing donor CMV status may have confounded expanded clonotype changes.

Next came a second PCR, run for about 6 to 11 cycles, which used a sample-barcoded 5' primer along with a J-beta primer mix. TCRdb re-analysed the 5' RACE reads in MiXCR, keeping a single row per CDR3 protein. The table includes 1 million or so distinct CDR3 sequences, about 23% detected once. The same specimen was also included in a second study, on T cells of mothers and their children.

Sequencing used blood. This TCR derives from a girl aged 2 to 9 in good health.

This CDR3 reads CSVVSGEVEKLFF. Here the CDR3 DNA reads TGCAGCGTTGTTAGCGGGGAGGTTGAAAAACTGTTTTTT. The J gene is TRBJ1-4, the V gene TRBV29-1; no reliable D call. The V end lost 4 bases, the J end lost 7 bases, and 13 bases lay between the germline ends. The CDR3 extends over 13 amino acids. From germline, CDR1 is SQVTM and CDR2 ANQGSEA.